This T cell receptor beta chain derives from a study of T cell responses to AZD1222 COVID-19 vaccine. Clones were sequenced by immunoSEQ multiplex PCR, and TCRdb holds only the in-frame ones, with some missing. The sample records around 130,000 clones, around 94% being singletons. The CDR3 has 15 residues. The germline CDR1 and CDR2 sequences are SNHLY and FYNNEI. V was pared by 5 bases and J by 5 bases, with 8 bases of the junction left unmatched. The source of this sequence is an adult in good health. This chain links TRBV2 with TRBJ2-5; 10 bases agree with TRBD2. The sample was peripheral blood, taken on day 0 of AZD1222 vaccination. This chain's CDR3 is CASSPSGRGAETQYF. The CDR3 nucleotides are TGTGCCAGCAGTCCTAGCGGGAGAGGCGCTGAGACCCAGTACTTC.